This T cell receptor (beta chain) was recovered during a study of cytomegalovirus exposure and HLA in healthy donors. The PCR employed 60 Vbeta primers together with 13 Jbeta primers. Repertoires were generated with immunoSEQ multiplex PCR, while TCRdb's copy carries only in-frame clones and drops some. This sample has approximately 160,000 clones; roughly 85% occur once, and the top ten carry about a tenth. The source of this sequence is a man between 18 and 29 years old in good health and CMV-seropositive. Sequenced: PBMCs.

The CDR3 reads CASSSRDRGDGEKLFF. The CDR3 nucleotides are TGTGCCAGCAGCTCCCGGGACAGGGGTGATGGTGAAAAACTGTTTTTT. The chain has TRBV13 and TRBJ1-4; 10 nucleotides match TRBD1. Looked up from germline, CDR1 is PRHDT and CDR2 is FYEKMQ (reference sequence). The CDR3 sequence is 16 residues long. Germline trimming cut 4 bases from V and 7 bases from J; bases unmatched to any gene: 9.